The 30 T cell receptor beta chains below were found in one sample sequenced in a study of cytomegalovirus exposure and HLA in healthy donors (dated by TCRdb to 2016 to 2017). Library preparation used the immunoSEQ multiplex PCR assay. A mixture of 60 forward primers for TCR Vbeta segments and 13 reverse primers for TCR Jbeta segments was used in the multiplex PCR. The clones in this table, taken by TCRdb from immuneACCESS, are in-frame only. Not every clone is retained; where verified, under half of the shortfall comes from an unresolved V gene, and the cause of the rest is unknown. Within this sample are roughly 150,000 clones, with around 83% of them counted one time only. The leading ten clones occupy 3.5% to 5% of the sample. What was sequenced was PBMCs. These receptors originate from a man aged 45-60 years in good health and CMV-seropositive.

The chain is built from TRBV6-1 and TRBJ2-5, with a weak D call TRBD1 (6 bases). The CDR3 runs 15 residues. Germline V gene sequence: CDR1 MNHNS, CDR2 SASEGT. V was cut by 8 bases and J by 2 bases, with 18 bases left in between. The CDR3 DNA sequence: TGTGCCAGCGCTGCTACAAACAGGGCTCAAGAGACCCAGTACTTC. Amino acids: CASAATNRAQETQYF.

The V gene is TRBV27, the J gene TRBJ2-7, with 8 bases lining up with TRBD2. With V trimmed by 5 bases and J by 4 bases, 4 bases remained unmatched. The CDR3 sequence is 13 residues long. CDR1 and CDR2 from the germline V gene are MNHEY and SMNVEV (reference sequence). This CDR3 reads CASSPRGGYEQYF. The DNA of the CDR3 is TGTGCCAGCAGTCCCCGGGGGGGGTACGAGCAGTACTTC.

This clone was detected only once. The chain joins TRBV10-3 to TRBJ2-3; D possibly corresponds to TRBD2 (5 bases). Germline values: CDR1 ENHRY, CDR2 SYGVKD. V was shortened by 0 bases and J by 4 bases, with 5 bases between the two germline ends. This CDR3 is built from 13 residues. The CDR3 bases are TGTGCCATCAGTGAGTCGGGAGCAGATACGCAGTATTTT. This codes for CAISESGADTQYF.

This chain connects TRBV4-2 to TRBJ1-4; TRBD1 might be the D (5 bases). Trimming took 0 bases from V and 14 from J, leaving 22 bases between them. The CDR3 is 16 residues long. Germline-derived CDR1 and CDR2 are LGHNA and YNFKEQ. Written as DNA, the CDR3 is TGTGCCAGCAGCCAAGATCTCGGGGGTCGTATGAAAATTCTGTTTTTT. Its translation: CASSQDLGGRMKILFF.

The J gene is TRBJ2-3, the V gene TRBV11-2, with D possibly matching TRBD2 (6 bases). Germline CDR1 reads SGHAT; CDR2 reads FQNNGV. Deletions cut 5 bases from V and 0 bases from J, with 15 bases between. CDR3 length equals 16 residues. The CDR3 DNA is TGTGCCAGCAGCCCTTTATCCGGGACTAGCACAGATACGCAGTATTTT. Translation: CASSPLSGTSTDTQYF.

This chain uses TRBV10-2 with TRBJ2-1; TRBD1 aligns across 9 bases. CDR3 size: 17 residues. The ends lost 2 bases at V and 3 bases at J; junction bases unmatched: 8. CDR1 is WSHSY and CDR2 is SAAADI in the germline V gene. The CDR3 DNA is TGCGCCAGCAGTGAGCCCCGGACAGGGGCCAGCTACAATGAGCAGTTCTTC. This encodes CASSEPRTGASYNEQFF.

This chain uses TRBV7-9 with TRBJ1-5; D remains ambiguous. The V gene's germline CDR1 is SEHNR and CDR2 FQNEAQ (reference sequence). V lost 1 base, J lost 3 bases, and 13 bases lay in between. This CDR3 comprises 16 residues. CDR3 loop: CASSLGAIANNQPQHF. For the CDR3, the DNA is TGTGCCAGCAGCTTAGGAGCGATTGCGAACAATCAGCCCCAGCATTTT.

The V gene is TRBV19, the J gene TRBJ2-3; 8 bases fit TRBD1. In germline, CDR1 is LNHDA, CDR2 SQIVND (reference sequence). V lost 7 bases to trimming and J lost 0 bases; unmatched junction nucleotides: 6. The CDR3 consists of 15 residues. The CDR3 DNA sequence: TGTGCCAGTACCACCACAGGGGGGAGCACAGATACGCAGTATTTT. It translates to CASTTTGGSTDTQYF.

The chain has TRBV14 and TRBJ2-3; 7 nucleotides agree with TRBD1. The ends lost 7 bases at V and 2 bases at J; junction bases unmatched: 6. Germline V gives CDR1 SGHDN, CDR2 FVKESK. The CDR3 consists of 14 residues. CDR3 loop: CASNQTGFTDTQYF. The CDR3 nucleotides read TGTGCCAGCAACCAGACAGGGTTCACAGATACGCAGTATTTT.

The chain links TRBV14 to TRBJ1-1; TRBD1 is a possible D gene (5 bases). Trimming pared 0 bases from V and 3 bases from J, leaving 14 bases between. Germline values: CDR1 SGHDN, CDR2 FVKESK. The CDR3 is made up of 16 amino acids. The CDR3 protein is CASSQDRAGIYTEAFF. CDR3 nucleotide sequence: TGTGCCAGCAGCCAAGATCGGGCAGGGATTTACACTGAAGCTTTCTTT. Drawing the rest from reference TRBV14 and TRBJ1-1, the complete variable domain is EAGVTQFPSHSVIEKGQTVTLRCDPISGHDNLYWYRRVMGKEIKFLLHFVKESKQDESGMPNNRFLAERTGGTYSTLKVQPAELEDSGVYFCASSQDRAGIYTEAFFGQGTRLTVV.

The chain has TRBV15 and TRBJ2-7; possible D gene TRBD1, 6 bases. Germline-derived CDR1 and CDR2 are LNHNV and YYDKDF (reference sequence). CDR3 length: 13 residues. V was shortened by 0 bases and J by 6 bases, with 9 bases between the two germline ends. The CDR3 reads CATSREQGAEQYF. The CDR3 DNA reads as TGTGCCACCAGCAGAGAACAGGGTGCCGAGCAGTACTTC.

This chain links TRBV7-2 with TRBJ1-4, with D perhaps TRBD1 (6 bases). This CDR3 is 16 amino acids long. Germline CDR1 is SGHTA and CDR2 is FQGNSA. V was pared by 5 bases and J by 7 bases, with 20 bases between. CDR3 residues: CASSPPLRGRGEKLFF. In DNA form, the CDR3 reads TGTGCCAGCAGCCCCCCCCTCAGGGGAAGGGGTGAAAAACTGTTTTTT.

The table lists this clone with a count of one. J is TRBJ2-3 and V is TRBV28; TRBD1 matches 8 bases. The germline V gene encodes CDR1 MDHEN and CDR2 SYDVKM. This CDR3 comprises 14 residues. Unmatched junction bases numbered 6, after V lost 6 bases and J lost 4 bases. This CDR3 is CASSPGQAADTQYF. The CDR3 nucleotides read TGTGCCAGCAGCCCGGGACAGGCCGCAGATACGCAGTATTTT.

The chain combines TRBV28 with TRBJ2-2; unclear D gene. The V end was cut by 1 base, the J end by 6 bases, with 3 bases between. Germline V CDR1 and CDR2: MDHEN, SYDVKM. The CDR3 loop spans 12 amino acids. The CDR3 DNA reads as TGTGCCAGCAGTTTATCGTCCGGGGAGCTGTTTTTT. This encodes CASSLSSGELFF.

The CDR3 DNA sequence: TGTGCCAGCAGGCGGACAGGGACCTACGAGCAGTACTTC. It is translated as CASRRTGTYEQYF. The J gene is TRBJ2-7, the V gene TRBV27, with 8 bases lining up with TRBD1. The germline V gene has CDR1 MNHEY and CDR2 SMNVEV (reference sequence). This CDR3 has 13 amino acids. Trimming took 6 bases from V and 2 from J; bases not matched to a gene: 3.

The chain uses TRBV5-6 and TRBJ2-7, with D hard to call. The CDR3 contains 13 residues. Deletions cut 0 bases from V and 3 bases from J, with 7 bases between. Germline V lookup: CDR1 SGHDT, CDR2 YYEEEE. The CDR3 reads CASSLGQNYEQYF. The CDR3 nucleotides read TGTGCCAGCAGCTTGGGTCAGAACTACGAGCAGTACTTC.

The J gene is TRBJ2-3, the V gene TRBV4-2; D perhaps matches TRBD2 (6 bases). Trimming stripped 0 bases from V and 6 bases from J, with 16 bases between. This CDR3 is built from 16 residues. The germline V gene encodes CDR1 LGHNA and CDR2 YNFKEQ. This CDR3 is CASSQEWRGAADTQYF. Here the CDR3 DNA reads TGTGCCAGCAGCCAAGAGTGGCGGGGTGCAGCCGATACGCAGTATTTT.

The gene calls are TRBV9 and TRBJ2-1, with 8 bases matching TRBD2. CDR3 length equals 17 residues. Per germline, CDR1 SGDLS and CDR2 YYNGEE. V gave up 3 bases and J gave up 2 bases; unmatched junction bases: 10. The CDR3: CASSAQQGAGAYNEQFF. The CDR3 DNA reads TGTGCCAGCAGCGCCCAACAGGGAGCGGGGGCCTACAATGAGCAGTTCTTC. Looking up the rest from reference TRBV9 and TRBJ2-1 gives the full variable domain: DSGVTQTPKHLITATGQRVTLRCSPRSGDLSVYWYQQSLDQGLQFLIQYYNGEERAKGNILERFSAQQFPDLHSELNLSSLELGDSALYFCASSAQQGAGAYNEQFFGPGTRLTVL.

CDR3 sequence (DNA): TGCGCCAGCAGCTTGGCAGCTGGGGAGACGGGAAACACCATATATTTT. Protein product: CASSLAAGETGNTIYF. This chain connects TRBV5-1 to TRBJ1-3; D not resolved. V shed 0 bases and J shed 4 bases, with 14 bases lying between them. CDR1 SGHRS and CDR2 YFSETQ come from the germline V gene. The CDR3 is 16 residues long.

This chain uses TRBV19 with TRBJ2-1; perhaps TRBD2 as D (6 bases). V lost 5 bases to trimming and J lost 2 bases, with 13 bases between them. The CDR3 spans 15 residues. Germline V lookup: CDR1 LNHDA, CDR2 SQIVND (reference sequence). Here the CDR3 DNA reads TGTGCCAGTAGTCAGACTGGCGGGGCCTACAATGAGCAGTTCTTC. Translated, it gives CASSQTGGAYNEQFF.

The rearrangement uses TRBV5-1 and TRBJ2-7, with 8 bases lining up with TRBD2. The germline CDR1 and CDR2 sequences are SGHRS and YFSETQ. V trimming: 1 base; J trimming: 0 bases; junction bases outside the gene matches: 12. The CDR3 consists of 18 residues. Written as DNA, the CDR3 is TGCGCCAGCAGCTTGAATCTAGCGGGCGTTGGGATCTCCTACGAGCAGTACTTC. This sequence encodes CASSLNLAGVGISYEQYF.

This clone has only a few counts. The chain joins TRBV6-6 to TRBJ2-7, with D maybe TRBD2 (5 bases). The CDR3 is 12 amino acids. Between the trimmed V and J ends, which lost 8 bases and 1 base, there was a span of 9 bases. Germline loops: CDR1 MNHNY, CDR2 SVGAGI (reference sequence). The CDR3 here is CASSDYSYEQYF. The CDR3 DNA reads as TGTGCCAGCTCAGACTATTCCTACGAGCAGTACTTC.

The chain has TRBV30 and TRBJ2-1; 8 bases map to TRBD1. The V gene end was trimmed by 5 bases and the J gene end by 4 bases; junction bases not matched to a gene: 4. The CDR3 consists of 13 residues. Germline V gene sequence: CDR1 GTSNPN, CDR2 SVGIG (reference sequence). This CDR3 is CAWGQGIYNEQFF. The CDR3 region has the DNA TGTGCCTGGGGACAGGGAATTTACAATGAGCAGTTCTTC.

The chain links TRBV7-2 to TRBJ2-2; D is possibly TRBD2 (6 bases). The CDR3 covers 15 residues. CDR1 SGHTA and CDR2 FQGNSA come from the germline V gene. Trimming removed 3 bases at V and 1 base at J, with 9 bases between. Here the CDR3 reads CASSLGGKNTGELFF. CDR3 coding DNA: TGTGCCAGCAGCTTGGGCGGGAAGAACACCGGGGAGCTGTTTTTT.

Turning to this clone: The junction shows a germline mismatch at one end, possibly a read error. The V call is TRBV6-1, the J call TRBJ2-6, with TRBD1 as a possible D gene (6 bases). The CDR3 spans 13 residues. Looked up from germline, CDR1 is MNHNS and CDR2 is SASEGT. The CDR3 DNA reads as TGTGCCAGCGGGACAACTGGGGCCAACGCCCTGACTTTC. It codes for CASGTTGANALTF.

The J gene is TRBJ1-1, the V gene TRBV29-1, with D tentatively TRBD1 (5 bases). V was clipped by 4 bases and J by 2 bases, with 11 bases between them. The CDR3 extends over 13 amino acids. Germline CDR1 SQVTM, CDR2 ANQGSEA. In DNA, the CDR3 is TGCAGCGTTGTATTTCAGGGTAACACTGAAGCTTTCTTT. Translation: CSVVFQGNTEAFF.

The genes are TRBV19 and TRBJ1-5; D is undetermined. CDR1 is LNHDA and CDR2 is SQIVND in the germline V gene (reference sequence). CDR3 size: 15 residues. Trimming shortened V by 2 bases and J by 0 bases, and 8 bases separated the two germline ends. The DNA for the CDR3 is TGTGCCAGTAGTATAAGTTGGCCTAGCAATCAGCCCCAGCATTTT. The encoded protein is CASSISWPSNQPQHF.

DNA of the CDR3: TGTGCCAGCAGCTTAGCGTCTCGGTTCTACGAGCAGTACTTC. Translation: CASSLASRFYEQYF. This chain links TRBV11-2 with TRBJ2-7; no definite D call. Looked up from germline, CDR1 is SGHAT and CDR2 is FQNNGV. The CDR3 sequence is 14 residues long. With 1 base removed from V and 3 bases from J, the gap between germline ends came to 10 bases.

In DNA, the CDR3 is TGTGCCAGCAGCCGGGTTCCGAGCTACGAGCAGTACTTC. This codes for CASSRVPSYEQYF. The chain joins TRBV7-3 to TRBJ2-7; D gene unclear. The germline gives CDR1 SGHTA, CDR2 FQGTGA. Trimming cost V 5 bases and J 3 bases, with 11 bases left between them. The CDR3 runs 13 residues.

This rearrangement joins TRBV19 to TRBJ1-1; D call uncertain. Per the germline V gene, CDR1 is LNHDA and CDR2 is SQIVND (reference sequence). V was shortened by 5 bases and J by 3 bases, with 10 bases between the two germline ends. The CDR3 extends over 13 amino acids. The CDR3: CASSLFEYTEAFF. The CDR3 DNA reads as TGTGCCAGTAGTCTCTTCGAGTACACTGAAGCTTTCTTT.